One T cell receptor (beta chain) is described in this entry. Its cognate antigen is unknown. Donors were drawn from the approximately 110-subject validation cohort, separate from the approximately 680-subject first cohort. This entry is derived from a study of cytomegalovirus exposure and HLA in healthy donors. Produced via immunoSEQ multiplex PCR; TCRdb's table is partial and in-frame only. Of some 120,000 clones in the sample, roughly nine tenths were seen once. The CDR3 runs to 15 residues. V dropped 2 bases and J dropped 4 bases, with 17 bases sitting between them. Looked up from germline, CDR1 is GTSNPN and CDR2 is SVGIG (reference sequence). Study results and caveats: The study recorded over 150 TCR beta chains that were cytomegalovirus-associated.

This clonotype was obtained from a woman aged 18-29 years in good health and CMV-seronegative. Specimen: PBMCs. The chain combines TRBV30 with TRBJ1-2; D may be TRBD1 (5 bases). CDR3 in amino acids: CAWSPPPQGFYGYTF. The CDR3 DNA sequence: TGTGCCTGGAGTCCCCCTCCCCAGGGTTTCTATGGCTACACCTTC.